This T cell receptor beta chain was documented in a study of blood T cell repertoires in COVID-19 (dated by TCRdb to between 2020 and 2021). With respect to the entire study: Samples from collaborators originated in the United States, Italy and Spain and spanned both the acute and convalescent phases of COVID-19. The material from the prospective study consisted of cDNA or gDNA derived from T cells, B-cell-depleted T cells, or PBMCs. Subjects who had been exposed to COVID-19, were actively infected with it, or had recovered from it provided the deeply sampled blood TCRbeta repertoires that made up the dataset. The repertoires were made available in a free public database intended to serve as a resource for research on the immune response to SARS-CoV-2. The samples were drawn from the first 160 participants of the ongoing ImmuneRACE study and from roughly 1,300 subjects provided by 6 global collaborators. A de-identified subject ID, COVID-19 status, age in years and sex were almost always included in the sample metadata. Where HLA class I and class II types were available, the types were taken from metadata supplied by the sample provider, not from assay-based typing. Study-wide conclusions, independent of this receptor: The quantity of clinical and demographic metadata differed by source and by participant and was supplied without curation.

Taken from cysteine to phenylalanine, the CDR3 has 15 residues. CDR3 DNA is the only sequence kept; it has 45 bases, read in frame from the first base. V is cut back by 6 bases and J by 2 bases, with 7 bases in the junction unmatched. Sequences MNHEY (CDR1) and SVGAGI (CDR2) are obtained from the germline V gene. Collaborating institutions collected whole blood in K2EDTA tubes following their own protocols. Collaborator samples were shipped for TCRbeta analysis as frozen whole blood, isolated PBMCs, or DNA extracted from either sample type. Comment on this clone: The antigen it recognizes is unknown. No base quality values were provided; no much bigger clone lies one nucleotide off.

TCRbeta CDR3 regions were amplified from genomic DNA using the immunoSEQ Assay, a bias-controlled multiplex PCR. The original methods were these. The number of nucleated cells in each sample was estimated from the amplification of reference gene primers within the assay. To quantify the absolute abundance of each unique TCRbeta CDR3 rearrangement, sequence reads were collapsed and filtered. For each sample, productive Simpson clonality was calculated as the square root of Simpson's diversity index across productive rearrangements. What TCRdb holds here is the immuneACCESS table cut down to in-frame rearrangements. Part of the clones is not present; checked against another copy, under half of the missing clones reflect an unresolved V gene, and the others are unexplained. V, J and clone size were drawn from that table, and D and trimming were deduced from the DNA. Present in this sample are approximately 210,000 clones, around 83% of which were seen just once. The top ten clonotypes cover roughly 2.9% of the sample.

This sequence originates from a middle-aged man with active or convalescent COVID-19. The source material was peripheral blood. Here the chain combines TRBV6-5 and TRBJ2-1, with 7 central nucleotides matching TRBD1. The DNA sequence is TGTGCCAGCAGCCCCACAGGGGCCGCCTACAATGAGCAGTTCTTC. This codes for CASSPTGAAYNEQFF.